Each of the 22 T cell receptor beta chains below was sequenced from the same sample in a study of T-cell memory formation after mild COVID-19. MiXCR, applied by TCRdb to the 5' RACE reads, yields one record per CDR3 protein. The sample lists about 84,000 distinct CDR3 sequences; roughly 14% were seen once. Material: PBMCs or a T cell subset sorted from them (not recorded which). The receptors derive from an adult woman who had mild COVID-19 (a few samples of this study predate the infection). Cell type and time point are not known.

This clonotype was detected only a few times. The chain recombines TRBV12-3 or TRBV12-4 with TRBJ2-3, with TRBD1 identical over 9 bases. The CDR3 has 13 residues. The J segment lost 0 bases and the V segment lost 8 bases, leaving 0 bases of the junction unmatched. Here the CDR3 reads CASGTGSTDTQYF. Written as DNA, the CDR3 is TGTGCCAGCGGGACAGGGAGCACAGATACGCAGTATTTT.

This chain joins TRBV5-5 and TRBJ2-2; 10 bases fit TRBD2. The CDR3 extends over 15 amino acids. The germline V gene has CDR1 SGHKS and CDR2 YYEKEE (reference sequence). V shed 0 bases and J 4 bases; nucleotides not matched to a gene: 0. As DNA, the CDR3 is TGTGCCAGCAGCTTGGTAGCGGGAGGCACCGGGGAGCTGTTTTTT. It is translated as CASSLVAGGTGELFF.

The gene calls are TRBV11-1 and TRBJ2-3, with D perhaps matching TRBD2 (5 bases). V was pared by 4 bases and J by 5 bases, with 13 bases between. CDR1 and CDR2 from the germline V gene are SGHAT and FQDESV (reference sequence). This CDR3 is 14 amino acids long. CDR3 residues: CASSSGITGDTQYF. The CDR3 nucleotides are TGTGCCAGCAGCTCGGGGATAACCGGAGATACGCAGTATTTT.

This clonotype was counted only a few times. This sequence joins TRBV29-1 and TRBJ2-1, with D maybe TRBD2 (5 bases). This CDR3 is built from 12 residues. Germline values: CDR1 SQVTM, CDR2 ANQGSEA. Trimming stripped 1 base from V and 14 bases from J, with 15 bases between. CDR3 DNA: TGCAGCGTTGAAGTTTTAACGCGGGCTAAGTTCTTC. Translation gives CSVEVLTRAKFF.

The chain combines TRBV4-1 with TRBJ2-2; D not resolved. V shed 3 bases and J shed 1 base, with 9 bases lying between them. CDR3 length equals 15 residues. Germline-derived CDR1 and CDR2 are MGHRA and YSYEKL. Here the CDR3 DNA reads TGCGCCAGCAGCCAGCAACGCAGGAACACCGGGGAGCTGTTTTTT. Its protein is CASSQQRRNTGELFF.

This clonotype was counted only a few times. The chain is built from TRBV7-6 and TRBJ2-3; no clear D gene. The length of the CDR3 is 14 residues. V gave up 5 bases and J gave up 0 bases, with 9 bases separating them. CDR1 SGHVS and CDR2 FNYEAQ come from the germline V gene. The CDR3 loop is CASSVDFSTDTQYF. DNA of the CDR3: TGTGCCAGCAGCGTTGACTTCAGCACAGATACGCAGTATTTT. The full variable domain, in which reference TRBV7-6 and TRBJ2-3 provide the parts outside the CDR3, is GAGVSQSPRYKVTKRGQDVALRCDPISGHVSLYWYRQALGQGPEFLTYFNYEAQQDKSGLPNDRFSAERPEGSISTLTIQRTEQRDSAMYRCASSVDFSTDTQYFGPGTRLTVL.

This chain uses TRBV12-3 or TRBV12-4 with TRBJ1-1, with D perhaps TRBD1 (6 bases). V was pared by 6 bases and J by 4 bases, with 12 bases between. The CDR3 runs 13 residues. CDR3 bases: TGTGCCAGCAGCCCCGGGGGGGCCACTGAAGCTTTCTTT. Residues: CASSPGGATEAFF.

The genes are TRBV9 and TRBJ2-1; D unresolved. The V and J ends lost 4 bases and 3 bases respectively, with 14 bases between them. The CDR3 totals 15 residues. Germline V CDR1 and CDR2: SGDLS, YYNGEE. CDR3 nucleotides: TGTGCCAGCAGCCCATCCAGCCCCAACTACAATGAGCAGTTCTTC. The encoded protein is CASSPSSPNYNEQFF.

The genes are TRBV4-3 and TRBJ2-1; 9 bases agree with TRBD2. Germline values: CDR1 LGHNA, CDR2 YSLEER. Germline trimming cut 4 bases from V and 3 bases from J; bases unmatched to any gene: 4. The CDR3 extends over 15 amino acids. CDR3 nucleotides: TGCGCCAGCAGCCTGGCAGCGGGAGGCTACAATGAGCAGTTCTTC. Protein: CASSLAAGGYNEQFF.

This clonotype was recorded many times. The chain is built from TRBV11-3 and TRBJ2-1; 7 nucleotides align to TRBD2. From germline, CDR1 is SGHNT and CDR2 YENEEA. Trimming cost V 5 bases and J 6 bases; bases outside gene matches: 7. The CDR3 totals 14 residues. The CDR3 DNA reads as TGTGCCAGCAGCGCGCTTTCTAGCGGCAATGAGCAGTTCTTC. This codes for CASSALSSGNEQFF.

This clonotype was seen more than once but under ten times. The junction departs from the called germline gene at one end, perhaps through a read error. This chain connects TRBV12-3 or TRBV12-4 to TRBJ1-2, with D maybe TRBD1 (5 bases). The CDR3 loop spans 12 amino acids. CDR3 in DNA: TGTGCCAGCAGTCCGCCGGGACCGAAGGTCTCCTTC. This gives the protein CASSPPGPKVSF.

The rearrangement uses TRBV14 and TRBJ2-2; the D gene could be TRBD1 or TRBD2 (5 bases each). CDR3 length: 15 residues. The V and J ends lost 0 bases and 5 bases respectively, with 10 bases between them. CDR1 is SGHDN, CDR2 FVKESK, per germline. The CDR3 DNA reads TGTGCCAGCAGCCAAGAAGGGACGGTGACCGGGGAGCTGTTTTTT. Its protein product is CASSQEGTVTGELFF.

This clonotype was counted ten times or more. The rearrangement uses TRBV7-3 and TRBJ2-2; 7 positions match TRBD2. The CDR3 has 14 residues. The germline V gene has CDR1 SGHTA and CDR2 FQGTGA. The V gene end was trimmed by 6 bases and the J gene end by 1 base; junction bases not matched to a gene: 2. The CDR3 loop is CASRTGGNTGELFF. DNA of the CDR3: TGTGCCAGCAGGACGGGAGGGAACACCGGGGAGCTGTTTTTT.

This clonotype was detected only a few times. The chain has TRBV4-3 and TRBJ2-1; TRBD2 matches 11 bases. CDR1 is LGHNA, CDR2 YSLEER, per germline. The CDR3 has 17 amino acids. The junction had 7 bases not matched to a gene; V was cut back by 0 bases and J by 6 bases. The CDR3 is CASSQEARLAGGNEQFF. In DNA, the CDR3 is TGCGCCAGCAGCCAAGAAGCAAGGCTAGCGGGGGGCAATGAGCAGTTCTTC.

CDR3 region: CASSQYRGGGGEQFF. CDR3 DNA: TGTGCCAGCAGCCAATACCGGGGGGGCGGAGGAGAGCAGTTCTTC. The rearrangement links TRBV3-1 to TRBJ2-1; 8 bases line up with TRBD2. There are 15 residues in the CDR3. In germline, CDR1 is LGHDT, CDR2 YNNKEL (reference sequence). V gave up 2 bases and J gave up 10 bases; unmatched junction bases: 10.

DNA for the CDR3: TGTGCCACCGCCAGGGACAGGTGGAACACTGAAGCTTTCTTT. It encodes CATARDRWNTEAFF. The chain combines TRBV6-5 with TRBJ1-1, with 8 bases fitting TRBD1. The CDR3 spans 14 residues. Germline V gene data show CDR1 as MNHEY and CDR2 as SVGAGI. Trimming took 10 bases from V and 1 from J; bases not matched to a gene: 8.

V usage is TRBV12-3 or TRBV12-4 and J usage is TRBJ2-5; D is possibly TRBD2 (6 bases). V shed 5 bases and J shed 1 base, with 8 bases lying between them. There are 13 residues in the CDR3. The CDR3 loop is CASSRTTQETQYF. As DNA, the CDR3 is TGTGCCAGCAGTCGGACTACCCAAGAGACCCAGTACTTC.

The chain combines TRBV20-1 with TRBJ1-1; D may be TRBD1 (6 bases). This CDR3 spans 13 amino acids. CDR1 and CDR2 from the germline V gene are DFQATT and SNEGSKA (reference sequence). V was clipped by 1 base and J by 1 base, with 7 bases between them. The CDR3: CSARGTANTEAFF. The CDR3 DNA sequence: TGCAGTGCTAGAGGGACAGCGAACACTGAAGCTTTCTTT.

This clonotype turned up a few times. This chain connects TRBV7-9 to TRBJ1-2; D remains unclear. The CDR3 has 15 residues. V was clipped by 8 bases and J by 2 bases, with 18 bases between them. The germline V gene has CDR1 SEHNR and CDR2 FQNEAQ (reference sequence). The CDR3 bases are TGTGCCAGCTGGCGCGGAGACCAACCGAACTATGGCTACACCTTC. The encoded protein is CASWRGDQPNYGYTF.

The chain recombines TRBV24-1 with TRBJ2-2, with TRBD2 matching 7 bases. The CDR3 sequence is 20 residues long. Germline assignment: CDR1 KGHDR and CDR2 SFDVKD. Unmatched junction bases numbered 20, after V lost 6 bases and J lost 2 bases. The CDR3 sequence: CATSLPSGAGALPNTGELFF. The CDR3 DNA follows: TGTGCCACCAGTCTCCCTTCCGGGGCGGGAGCACTTCCAAACACCGGGGAGCTGTTTTTT.

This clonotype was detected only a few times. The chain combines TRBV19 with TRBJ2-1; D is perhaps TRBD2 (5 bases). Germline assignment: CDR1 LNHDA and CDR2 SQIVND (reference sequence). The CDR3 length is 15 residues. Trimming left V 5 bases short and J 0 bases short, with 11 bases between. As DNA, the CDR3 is TGTGCCAGTAGTGCTTCTAGCAGCTCCTACAATGAGCAGTTCTTC. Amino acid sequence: CASSASSSSYNEQFF.

The CDR3 region has the DNA TGTGCCAGCAGCACCCCCGCCCAGGGGGCAGGGACTGAAGCTTTCTTT. Protein: CASSTPAQGAGTEAFF. This chain connects TRBV7-9 to TRBJ1-1; 8 nucleotides agree with TRBD1. The V gene's germline CDR1 is SEHNR and CDR2 FQNEAQ (reference sequence). Trimming removed 5 bases from V and 5 bases from J; junction bases left unmatched: 13. This CDR3 comprises 16 residues.